The clone carrying this T cell receptor beta chain was recorded at least ten times. The CDR3 spans 14 residues. The V end was cut by 9 bases, the J end by 3 bases, with 14 bases between. Germline-derived CDR1 and CDR2 are LGHDT and YNNKEL (reference sequence). This sample was included in a study of T cells in Graves' hyperthyroidism and ophthalmopathy. Researchers took RNA transcripts and amplified the TCR beta CDR3 regions from them. A first-round RT-PCR of the TCR CDR3 used the HTBI primer set. TCRdb analysed the multiplex PCR reads with MiXCR anew, one entry per CDR3 protein. This sample has more than 350,000 distinct CDR3 sequences, with more than 12% found just once.

Sequenced sample: blood. This TCR derives from a woman aged 30 to 39 with Graves' hyperthyroidism. J is TRBJ2-2 and V is TRBV3-1, with a tentative D call TRBD2 (6 bases). The CDR3 protein is CASGGGGYTGELFF. CDR3 DNA sequence: TGTGCCAGTGGGGGAGGAGGTTACACCGGGGAGCTGTTTTTT.